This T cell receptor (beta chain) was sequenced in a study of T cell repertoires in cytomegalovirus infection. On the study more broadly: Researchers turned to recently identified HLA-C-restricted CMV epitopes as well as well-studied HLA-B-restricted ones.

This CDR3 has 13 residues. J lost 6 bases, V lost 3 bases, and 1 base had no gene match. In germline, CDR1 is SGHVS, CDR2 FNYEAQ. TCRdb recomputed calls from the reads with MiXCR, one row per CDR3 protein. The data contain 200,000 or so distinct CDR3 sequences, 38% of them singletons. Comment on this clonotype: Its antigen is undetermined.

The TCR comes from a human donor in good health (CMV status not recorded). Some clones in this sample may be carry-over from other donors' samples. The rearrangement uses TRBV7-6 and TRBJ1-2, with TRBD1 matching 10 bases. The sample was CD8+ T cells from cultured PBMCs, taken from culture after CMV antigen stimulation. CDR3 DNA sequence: TGTGCCAGCAGCTTGGACAGGGGGAATGGCTACACCTTC. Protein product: CASSLDRGNGYTF.